The present TCR beta chain was sequenced within a study of cytomegalovirus exposure and HLA in healthy donors. Primers for the PCR totalled 60 Vbeta and 13 Jbeta. Produced via immunoSEQ multiplex PCR; TCRdb's table is partial and in-frame only. The sample carries around 160,000 clones, roughly 79% recorded once. General study results and limits: With DRB1 most and HLA-C fewest, TCR association rates differed between HLA loci in a later analysis.

Of note for this clone: Its specificity is not known.

Trimming removed 5 bases from V and 3 bases from J; junction bases left unmatched: 12. The germline gives CDR1 SEHNR, CDR2 FQNEAQ (reference sequence). CDR3 length equals 17 residues. Sequencing used PBMCs. The chain has TRBV7-9 and TRBJ2-3; 9 bases agree with TRBD1. This TCR was sampled from a woman aged 40-49 years in good health and CMV-seronegative. The CDR3 here is CASSARATGGLTDTQYF. Written as DNA, the CDR3 is TGTGCCAGCAGCGCAAGAGCGACAGGGGGTTTGACAGATACGCAGTATTTT.